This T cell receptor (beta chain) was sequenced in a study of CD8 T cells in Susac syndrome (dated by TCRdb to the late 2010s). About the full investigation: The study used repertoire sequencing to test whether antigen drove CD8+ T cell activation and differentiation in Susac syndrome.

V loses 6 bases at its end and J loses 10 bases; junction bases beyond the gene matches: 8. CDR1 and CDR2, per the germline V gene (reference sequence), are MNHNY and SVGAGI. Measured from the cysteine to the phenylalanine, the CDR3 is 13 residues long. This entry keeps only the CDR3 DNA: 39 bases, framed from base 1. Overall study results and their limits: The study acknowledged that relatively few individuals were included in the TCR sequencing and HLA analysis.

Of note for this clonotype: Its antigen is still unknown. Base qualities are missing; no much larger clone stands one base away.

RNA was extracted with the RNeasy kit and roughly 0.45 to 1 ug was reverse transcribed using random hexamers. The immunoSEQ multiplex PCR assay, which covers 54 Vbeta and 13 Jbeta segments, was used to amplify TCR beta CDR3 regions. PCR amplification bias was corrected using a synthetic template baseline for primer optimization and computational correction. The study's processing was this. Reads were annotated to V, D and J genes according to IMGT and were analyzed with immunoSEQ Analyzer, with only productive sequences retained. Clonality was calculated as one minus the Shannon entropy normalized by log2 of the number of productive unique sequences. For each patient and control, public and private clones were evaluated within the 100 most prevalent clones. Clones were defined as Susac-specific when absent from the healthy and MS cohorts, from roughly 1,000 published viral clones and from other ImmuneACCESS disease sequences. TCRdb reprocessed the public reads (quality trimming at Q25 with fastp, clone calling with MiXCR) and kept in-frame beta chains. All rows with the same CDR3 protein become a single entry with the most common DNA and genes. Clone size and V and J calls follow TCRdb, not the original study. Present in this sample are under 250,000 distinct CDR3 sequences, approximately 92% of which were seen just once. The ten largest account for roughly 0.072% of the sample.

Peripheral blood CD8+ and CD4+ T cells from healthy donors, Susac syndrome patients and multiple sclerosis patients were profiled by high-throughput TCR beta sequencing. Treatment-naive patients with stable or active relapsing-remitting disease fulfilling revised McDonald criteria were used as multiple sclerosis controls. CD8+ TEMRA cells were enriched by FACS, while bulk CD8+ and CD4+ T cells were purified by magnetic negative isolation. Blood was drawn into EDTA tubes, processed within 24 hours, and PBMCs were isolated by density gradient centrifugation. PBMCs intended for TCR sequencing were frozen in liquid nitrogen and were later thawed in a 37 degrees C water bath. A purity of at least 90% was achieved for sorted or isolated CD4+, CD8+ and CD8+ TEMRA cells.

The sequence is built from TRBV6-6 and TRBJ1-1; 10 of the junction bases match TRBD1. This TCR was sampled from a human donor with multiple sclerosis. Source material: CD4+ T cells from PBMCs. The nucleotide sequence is TGTGCCAGCAGCACGACAGGGGGCCTTGGAGCTTTCTTT. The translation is CASSTTGGLGAFF.